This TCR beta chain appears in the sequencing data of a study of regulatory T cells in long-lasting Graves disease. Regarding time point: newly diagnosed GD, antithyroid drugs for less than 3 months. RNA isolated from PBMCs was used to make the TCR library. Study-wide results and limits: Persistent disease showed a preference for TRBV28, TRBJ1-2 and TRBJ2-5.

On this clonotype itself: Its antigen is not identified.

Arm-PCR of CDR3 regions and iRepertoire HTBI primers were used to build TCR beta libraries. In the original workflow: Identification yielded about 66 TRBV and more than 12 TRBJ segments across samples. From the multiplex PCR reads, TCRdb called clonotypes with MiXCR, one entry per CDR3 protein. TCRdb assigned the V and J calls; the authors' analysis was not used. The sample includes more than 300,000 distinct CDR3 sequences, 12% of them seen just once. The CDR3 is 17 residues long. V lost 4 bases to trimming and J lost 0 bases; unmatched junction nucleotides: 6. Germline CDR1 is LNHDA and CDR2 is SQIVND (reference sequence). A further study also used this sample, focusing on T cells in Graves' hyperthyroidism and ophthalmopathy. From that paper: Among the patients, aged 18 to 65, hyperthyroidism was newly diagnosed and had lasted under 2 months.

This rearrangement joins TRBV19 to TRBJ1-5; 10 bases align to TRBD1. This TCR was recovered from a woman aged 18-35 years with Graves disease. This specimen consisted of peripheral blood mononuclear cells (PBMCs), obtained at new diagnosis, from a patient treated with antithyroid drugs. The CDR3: CASSSGQGVYSNQPQHF. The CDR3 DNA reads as TGTGCCAGTAGTAGTGGACAGGGGGTTTATAGCAATCAGCCCCAGCATTTT.